This passage covers 11 T cell receptor beta chains from one sample sequenced in a study of CD8 T cells in ankylosing spondylitis. Via MiXCR, TCRdb re-called the 5' RACE reads, giving one row per CDR3 protein. The sample yields around 250,000 distinct CDR3 sequences, about 18% seen once. Material: blood, either unsorted or a sorted T cell fraction (not recorded which). All receptors come from a male donor with ankylosing spondylitis or in good health (not recorded which).

The chain links TRBV14 to TRBJ2-7; 9 bases agree with TRBD2. Germline CDR1 SGHDN, CDR2 FVKESK. The CDR3 runs 15 residues. J was trimmed by 0 bases and V by 3 bases; bases with no gene match: 3. CDR3 loop: CASSQRTSVSYEQYF. In DNA, the CDR3 is TGTGCCAGCAGCCAGAGGACTAGCGTCTCCTACGAGCAGTACTTC. The full variable domain, completed using reference TRBV14 and TRBJ2-7, is EAGVTQFPSHSVIEKGQTVTLRCDPISGHDNLYWYRRVMGKEIKFLLHFVKESKQDESGMPNNRFLAERTGGTYSTLKVQPAELEDSGVYFCASSQRTSVSYEQYFGPGTRLTVT.

The rearrangement uses TRBV4-1 and TRBJ2-7; weak D call: TRBD2 (6 bases). The V gene's germline CDR1 is MGHRA and CDR2 YSYEKL. This CDR3 contains 13 residues. V dropped 1 base and J dropped 7 bases, with 11 bases sitting between them. CDR3 loop: CASSQGGAGEQYF. As DNA, the CDR3 is TGCGCCAGCAGCCAAGGCGGGGCGGGGGAGCAGTACTTC.

The chain uses TRBV7-9 and TRBJ2-7, with TRBD2 matching 9 bases. Trimming removed 7 bases from V and 2 bases from J; junction bases left unmatched: 12. Germline lookup yields CDR1 SEHNR and CDR2 FQNEAQ (reference sequence). This CDR3 has 16 amino acids. CDR3 amino acids: CASTLEASGNTYEQYF. CDR3 DNA: TGTGCCAGCACCCTAGAGGCTAGCGGGAACACCTACGAGCAGTACTTC. Supplemented by reference TRBV7-9 and TRBJ2-7, the full variable domain reads DTGVSQNPRHKITKRGQNVTFRCDPISEHNRLYWYRQTLGQGPEFLTYFQNEAQLEKSRLLSDRFSAERPKGSFSTLEIQRTEQGDSAMYLCASTLEASGNTYEQYFGPGTRLTVT.

This clonotype has only a few counts. The rearrangement links TRBV25-1 to TRBJ2-1; 7 nucleotides line up with TRBD2. Trimming at V came to 4 bases and at J to 0 bases, leaving 3 bases not matched to a gene. The length of the CDR3 is 15 residues. The germline gives CDR1 MGHDK, CDR2 SYGVNS. In nucleotides, the CDR3 is TGTGCCAGCAGTGGCGGCGGGGGCTCCTACAATGAGCAGTTCTTC. Translated: CASSGGGGSYNEQFF.

This clonotype has a handful of counts. The chain employs TRBV4-1 and TRBJ1-5; D is ambiguous. The V end lost 0 bases, the J end lost 4 bases, and 10 bases lay between the germline ends. Germline V gives CDR1 MGHRA, CDR2 YSYEKL. There are 15 residues in the CDR3. The CDR3 nucleotides read TGCGCCAGCAGCCAAGAACAGCGAGGGAATCAGCCCCAGCATTTT. This sequence encodes CASSQEQRGNQPQHF.

This clonotype was counted ten times or more. The V gene is TRBV5-1, the J gene TRBJ2-2, with no clear D. Trimming removed 7 bases at V and 6 bases at J, with 7 bases between. CDR1 SGHRS and CDR2 YFSETQ come from the germline V gene. The CDR3 extends over 11 amino acids. CDR3 loop: CASGGPGELFF. For the CDR3, the DNA is TGCGCCAGCGGTGGCCCCGGGGAGCTGTTTTTT.

The rearrangement uses TRBV9 and TRBJ2-7, with D unclear. Germline V lookup: CDR1 SGDLS, CDR2 YYNGEE. Trimming removed 2 bases at V and 6 bases at J, with 15 bases between. This CDR3 region has 14 residues. The CDR3 DNA sequence: TGTGCCAGCAGCGTCACAGAAACAAGGAGCGAGCAGTACTTC. Its protein is CASSVTETRSEQYF.

The chain links TRBV4-1 to TRBJ2-7, with 9 bases that match TRBD1. CDR3 length: 16 residues. After removal of 4 bases from V and 3 bases from J, the junction contained 10 bases not matched to a gene. CDR1 is MGHRA, CDR2 YSYEKL, per germline. The CDR3 loop is CASSPSGGQGFYEQYF. The DNA of the CDR3 is TGCGCCAGCAGCCCATCTGGGGGACAGGGATTCTACGAGCAGTACTTC.

This clonotype has only a few counts. J is TRBJ1-1 and V is TRBV20-1; 7 bases map to TRBD1. Germline V CDR1 and CDR2: DFQATT, SNEGSKA (reference sequence). The CDR3 covers 12 residues. J was trimmed by 3 bases and V by 6 bases; bases with no gene match: 4. CDR3 coding DNA: TGCAGTGCGGATACAGGGGACACTGAAGCTTTCTTT. Protein: CSADTGDTEAFF.

This rearrangement joins TRBV11-1 to TRBJ2-5; 7 bases agree with TRBD2. The CDR3 spans 19 residues. From germline, CDR1 is SGHAT and CDR2 FQDESV (reference sequence). Trimming removed 5 bases from V and 1 base from J; junction bases left unmatched: 19. CDR3 nucleotides: TGTGCCAGCAGCATTAGAACCAAAACCGGGACTACCACCCAAGAGACCCAGTACTTC. Translating it yields CASSIRTKTGTTTQETQYF. Using reference TRBV11-1 and TRBJ2-5 for the parts outside the CDR3, the full variable domain is EAEVAQSPRYKITEKSQAVAFWCDPISGHATLYWYRQILGQGPELLVQFQDESVVDDSQLPKDRFSAERLKGVDSTLKIQPAELGDSAMYLCASSIRTKTGTTTQETQYFGPGTRLLVL.

The chain has TRBV15 and TRBJ2-2; D perhaps matches TRBD2 (6 bases). The CDR3 is 16 amino acids. Germline V gene lookup returns CDR1 LNHNV and CDR2 YYDKDF (reference sequence). The V gene lost 2 bases and the J gene lost 2 bases, with 12 bases spanning the gap. CDR3 DNA: TGTGCCACCAGCAGATTAGCGGAAAGTAACACCGGGGAGCTGTTTTTT. It translates to CATSRLAESNTGELFF.